This TCR beta chain was captured by sequencing in a study of shared clonotypes between healthy human individuals (TCRdb year 2020). Regarding the research as a whole: The cohort included three men and a couple of women between 18 and 49 years of age. To estimate repertoire size and how much clonotypes are shared between individuals, the study performed deep sequencing of blood TCR repertoires from about five healthy adults. For each donor, CD4 naive and CD4 memory were each run on three plates, CD8 naive on two plates, and CD8 memory on one plate. Per donor, leukapheresis produced somewhere between about 0.9 and 10 billion PBMCs. To increase sequencing depth and limit assay-specific biases, different laboratories used diverse techniques to prepare libraries and sequence TCR repertoires. Overall study results and their limits: Naive subsets generally had larger estimated clonotype richness than memory subsets did. The genetic and exposure-history diversity represented was limited by the small number of donors. Rarefaction of sorted-subset datasets indicated incomplete sequencing despite the large sequencing depth. Pairwise subsampling indicated that sequencing depth was expected to affect the degree of clonotype sharing among donors. Clonotypes shared by all four sorted-subset donors showed higher generation probabilities than non-shared clonotypes. When a few donors were compared, the shared fraction of clonotypes was around 5% for naive CD4, 3.5% to 4% for naive CD8, more than 2% for memory CD4, and 0.4% for memory CD8. Only blood was sampled, and tissue TCR repertoires likely differ from those in blood.

TCR CDR3 regions were amplified from genomic DNA by multiplex PCR using the deep immunoSEQ assay. Extracted genomic DNA from each cell subset was distributed evenly across all wells of several immunoSEQ 96-well plates, and each plate was treated as a replicate. For sorted subsets, each replicate PCR was loaded with approximately 190 ng genomic DNA, equivalent to some 31,000 T cell genomes. Purified libraries were measured with a Qubit 3.0 fluorometer, size-checked on a Bioanalyzer 2100, and measured again with the KAPA Library Quantification kit. Each immunoSEQ 96-well plate was sequenced on its own single-read 150-cycle Illumina NextSeq 550 flow cell. For the original study's pipeline: Because the immunoSEQ output included only junctional sequences and no quality scores, the filtering could not be the same as the filtering used for full-length reads. To assign V/J genes and CDR3, sequences were annotated using PyIR, a Python wrapper for IgBLAST v1.9, with IMGT germline references. Reads with weak V/J assignments (E-value above 1e-6), missing CDR3, stop codons, out-of-frame junctions, or ambiguous translated residues were removed. V3J clonotypes were defined as sequences sharing an identical inferred V gene, J gene, and CDR3 amino acid sequence. The percentage overlap between two repertoires was calculated by dividing the number of shared unique clonotypes by the size of the smaller repertoire. RTK rarefaction, the Chao1 estimator, and Recon v2.1 estimates of unobserved clonotypes were used to assess repertoire richness. OLGA was used to compute generation probabilities for all TCRbeta clonotypes that the gDNA method yielded from four donors. TCRdb took over this immuneACCESS table, retaining in-frame rearrangements with V and J assigned. Such tables are incomplete; in checked studies, under half of the missing clones stem from an unresolved V gene, and the remainder is unexplained. That table gives V, J and clone size, and the DNA gave D and trimming. This sample is represented by a few million clones; over 85% of them were singletons. Roughly 0.36% of the sample goes to the ten largest clones.

About this clone itself: No antigen is known for it. It has no much larger one-base neighbor in the sample; base qualities were not kept. The sample has other DNA sequences that encode this CDR3 too.

The donors were healthy, HIV-negative adults who had no recently reported acute infections or vaccinations. Every donor was a Caucasian adult living in Nashville, Tennessee, USA. CD4+ T cells were enriched through magnetic negative selection, after which naive cells were positively selected on CD45RA and the remaining negative fraction served as the memory subset. After blood collection by leukapheresis, PBMCs were isolated using Ficoll-Histopaque density gradient centrifugation and then cryopreserved in the vapor phase of liquid nitrogen. Purity and quantity of every magnetically sorted T cell population were checked by analytical flow cytometry. From each sorted fraction, genomic DNA was isolated and quantified by UV absorbance on a Nanodrop 2000c. Reading the germline V gene gives CDR1 SGHRS and CDR2 YFSETQ. Reading from cysteine to phenylalanine, the CDR3 counts 15 amino acids. Only the CDR3 part of the read is kept: 45 bases, read in frame from the first base. Trimming at the junction amounts to 0 bases on V and 2 bases on J, and the germline ends lie 10 bases apart.

The sequence is built from TRBV5-1 and TRBJ2-3; the D gene is not confidently resolved. The TCR was taken from a man aged 18 to 29 in good health. Some clones in this sample may be carry-over from other donors' samples. Sequencing used naive CD4+ T cells from PBMCs. The cell subset or site label for this specimen denotes: CD45RA+ positively selected. The CDR3 has the sequence CASSLVDTSTDTQYF. The nucleotide sequence is TGCGCCAGCAGCTTGGTAGACACCTCCACAGATACGCAGTATTTT.